Shown below are 21 T cell receptor beta chains from a single sample sequenced in a study of blood T cell repertoires in COVID-19. Clones were read by immunoSEQ multiplex PCR, and TCRdb kept only the in-frame ones, dropping some. The table has about 260,000 clones, roughly 90% seen once. Sequenced material: peripheral blood. All receptors derive from a man in his 60s who had recovered from COVID-19.

The rearrangement uses TRBV27 and TRBJ1-1; D is unclear. Germline assignment: CDR1 MNHEY and CDR2 SMNVEV (reference sequence). V was pared by 1 base and J by 4 bases, with 10 bases between. The length of the CDR3 is 14 residues. CDR3: CASSLFRVGTEAFF. The CDR3 DNA follows: TGTGCCAGCAGTTTATTTCGGGTGGGCACTGAAGCTTTCTTT.

The rearrangement links TRBV4-2 to TRBJ2-7, with 12 bases identical to TRBD2. From germline, CDR1 is LGHNA and CDR2 YNFKEQ. CDR3 length equals 14 residues. Losses at the gene ends were 4 bases for V and 6 bases for J; bases not matched to a gene: 4. In DNA form, the CDR3 reads TGTGCCAGCAGCCCTACTAGCGGGGGGCTCGAGCAGTACTTC. Residues: CASSPTSGGLEQYF.

The V call is TRBV4-2, the J call TRBJ1-5; no reliable D call. Trimming pared 1 base from V and 2 bases from J, leaving 9 bases between. CDR3 length: 15 residues. Germline V gene sequence: CDR1 LGHNA, CDR2 YNFKEQ. The CDR3 DNA follows: TGTGCCAGCAGCCAAGCCCCCGGGGGCAATCAGCCCCAGCATTTT. Its translation is CASSQAPGGNQPQHF.

As DNA, the CDR3 is TGTGCCAGCAGCCAAGTTCGGGGGTCGGTTTCACCCCTCCACTTT. This gives the protein CASSQVRGSVSPLHF. The chain combines TRBV14 with TRBJ1-6, with D possibly matching TRBD1 (5 bases). Trimming pared 1 base from V and 9 bases from J, leaving 13 bases between. CDR1 and CDR2 (germline): SGHDN, FVKESK. The CDR3 consists of 15 residues.

The rearrangement uses TRBV20-1 and TRBJ2-7; tentatively, D is TRBD2 (6 bases). Germline CDR1 reads DFQATT; CDR2 reads SNEGSKA (reference sequence). This CDR3 is built from 11 residues. Trimming took 3 bases from V and 6 from J, leaving 9 bases between them. The CDR3 loop is CSASQGGEQYF. The CDR3 bases are TGCAGTGCTAGCCAGGGAGGCGAGCAGTACTTC.

V and J are TRBV3-1 (or the pseudogene TRBV3-2) and TRBJ2-7; 9 nucleotides match TRBD2. The CDR3 consists of 15 residues. The trim removed 6 bases at V and 2 bases at J, leaving 8 bases unmatched. CDR1 and CDR2 from the germline V gene are LGHDT and YNNKEL (reference sequence). As DNA, the CDR3 is TGTGCCAGCAGACATATAGCGGGGGCCGCCTACGAGCAGTACTTC. Residues: CASRHIAGAAYEQYF.

DNA for the CDR3: TGTGCCAGCAGCTTACGGACTAGCGGGGTAGAGACCCAGTACTTC. It codes for CASSLRTSGVETQYF. The chain is built from TRBV5-6 and TRBJ2-5; TRBD2 matches at 12 bases. The CDR3 is made up of 15 amino acids. The germline gives CDR1 SGHDT, CDR2 YYEEEE. With 2 bases clipped from V and 4 bases from J, the junction kept 3 bases outside the gene matches.

The chain uses TRBV4-1 and TRBJ2-2; no clear D gene. The V and J ends lost 0 bases and 9 bases respectively, with 8 bases between them. The CDR3 covers 13 residues. Germline values: CDR1 MGHRA, CDR2 YSYEKL. CDR3 sequence (DNA): TGCGCCAGCAGCCAAGATCTGAGCCGGGAGCTGTTTTTT. As protein: CASSQDLSRELFF.

The rearrangement uses TRBV15 and TRBJ1-3; 7 nucleotides line up with TRBD1. CDR3 length: 13 residues. With 4 bases clipped from V and 3 bases from J, the junction kept 0 bases outside the gene matches. Germline lookup yields CDR1 LNHNV and CDR2 YYDKDF (reference sequence). This chain's CDR3 is CATSNRGGNTIYF. CDR3 nucleotide sequence: TGTGCCACCAGCAACAGGGGTGGAAACACCATATATTTT. Combining the CDR3 with reference TRBV15 and TRBJ1-3 gives the whole variable domain DAMVIQNPRYQVTQFGKPVTLSCSQTLNHNVMYWYQQKSSQAPKLLFHYYDKDFNNEADTPDNFQSRRPNTSFCFLDIRSPGLGDTAMYLCATSNRGGNTIYFGEGSWLTVV.

The rearrangement uses TRBV7-8 and TRBJ2-1; TRBD2 matches 8 bases. The germline V gene encodes CDR1 SGHVS and CDR2 FQNEAQ. The CDR3 covers 15 residues. V trimming: 6 bases; J trimming: 2 bases; junction bases outside the gene matches: 6. The CDR3 sequence is CASRKAGVAYNEQFF. CDR3 nucleotide sequence: TGTGCCAGCAGGAAAGCGGGGGTAGCCTACAATGAGCAGTTCTTC.

This clone occurred once. V gene TRBV11-2 combines with J gene TRBJ2-2, with 8 nucleotides matching TRBD1. This CDR3 is built from 16 residues. The ends lost 3 bases at V and 5 bases at J; junction bases unmatched: 8. Germline V gene data show CDR1 as SGHAT and CDR2 as FQNNGV. CDR3 protein: CASSFWAGGATGELFF. CDR3 DNA sequence: TGTGCCAGCAGCTTTTGGGCAGGGGGCGCGACCGGGGAGCTGTTTTTT.

This clone was observed once. This chain uses TRBV4-1 with TRBJ2-3, with D tentatively TRBD2 (6 bases). Trimming left V 4 bases short and J 5 bases short, with 10 bases between. This CDR3 has 13 amino acids. Germline CDR1 and CDR2: MGHRA and YSYEKL. CDR3 protein: CASSLSGGDTQYF. The DNA for the CDR3 is TGCGCCAGCAGCCTTAGCGGCGGAGATACGCAGTATTTT.

The chain is built from TRBV7-9 and TRBJ2-7, with 9 bases fitting TRBD1. The CDR3 contains 17 residues. J was trimmed by 3 bases and V by 5 bases; bases with no gene match: 14. Germline values: CDR1 SEHNR, CDR2 FQNEAQ (reference sequence). CDR3: CASSVPPGGQGRYEQYF. The CDR3 nucleotides read TGTGCCAGCAGCGTCCCTCCCGGGGGACAGGGACGCTACGAGCAGTACTTC.

The rearrangement joins TRBV15 to TRBJ1-4; no definite D call. The germline CDR1 and CDR2 sequences are LNHNV and YYDKDF (reference sequence). This CDR3 region has 14 residues. V lost 0 bases and J 8 bases, leaving 10 bases between the germline ends. CDR3 sequence (DNA): TGTGCCACCAGCAGAGAGAGGAGGGTCGAAAAACTGTTTTTT. It codes for CATSRERRVEKLFF.

The chain employs TRBV14 and TRBJ2-7; 7 positions agree with TRBD1. V lost 5 bases and J lost 1; bases outside the gene matches: 5. The length of the CDR3 is 14 residues. Germline CDR1 and CDR2: SGHDN and FVKESK. The CDR3 DNA follows: TGTGCCAGCAGCGCCAGGGGACAGTCCTACGAGCAGTACTTC. Translated: CASSARGQSYEQYF. Variable domain in full (rest from reference TRBV14 and TRBJ2-7): EAGVTQFPSHSVIEKGQTVTLRCDPISGHDNLYWYRRVMGKEIKFLLHFVKESKQDESGMPNNRFLAERTGGTYSTLKVQPAELEDSGVYFCASSARGQSYEQYFGPGTRLTVT.

This chain joins TRBV12-3 or TRBV12-4 and TRBJ1-2; maybe TRBD1 (6 bases). Trimming removed 6 bases at V and 5 bases at J, with 13 bases between. This CDR3 contains 13 residues. CDR3 amino acids: CASSSDRRYGYTF. The CDR3, as DNA: TGTGCCAGCAGCTCAGACAGGAGGTATGGCTACACCTTC.

The chain employs TRBV5-1 and TRBJ1-2; 9 positions agree with TRBD1. With 5 bases clipped from V and 6 bases from J, the junction kept 5 bases outside the gene matches. CDR3 length: 13 amino acids. CDR1 is SGHRS, CDR2 YFSETQ, per germline. CDR3 DNA sequence: TGCGCCAGCAGTGGGACAGGGCTAGATGGCTACACCTTC. Amino acid sequence: CASSGTGLDGYTF.

V is TRBV4-1 and J is TRBJ1-1; D is uncertain. The germline V gene encodes CDR1 MGHRA and CDR2 YSYEKL. This CDR3 is 16 amino acids long. V lost 2 bases and J lost 1, with 14 bases in between. CDR3 nucleotide sequence: TGCGCCAGCAGCCAAAATACGAACAAGCGGAACACTGAAGCTTTCTTT. Translated: CASSQNTNKRNTEAFF.

The CDR3 sequence: CASSLLLQGETEAFF. CDR3 sequence (DNA): TGTGCCAGCAGCTTGTTGTTACAGGGGGAGACTGAAGCTTTCTTT. The chain is built from TRBV5-6 and TRBJ1-1; 8 nucleotides line up with TRBD1. CDR3 length: 15 residues. Germline CDR1 is SGHDT and CDR2 is YYEEEE. Trimming cost V 1 base and J 5 bases; bases outside gene matches: 7.

The chain links TRBV3-1 (or the pseudogene TRBV3-2) to TRBJ2-7; TRBD2 aligns across 10 bases. V lost 6 bases, J lost 0 bases, and 5 bases stayed unmatched. In germline, CDR1 is LGHDT, CDR2 YNNKEL (reference sequence). CDR3 length equals 15 residues. The CDR3 coding sequence is TGTGCCAGCAGGCTCACTAGCGGGAACTCCTACGAGCAGTACTTC. This translates into CASRLTSGNSYEQYF.

V is TRBV6-6 and J is TRBJ1-1, with D possibly matching TRBD1 (6 bases). The germline V and J ends were trimmed by 2 bases and 1 base, with 11 bases remaining between them. CDR1 MNHNY and CDR2 SVGAGI come from the germline V gene (reference sequence). This CDR3 spans 15 amino acids. In nucleotides, the CDR3 is TGTGCCAGCAGTTACAGGGGGGGAAGGAACACTGAAGCTTTCTTT. Its translation is CASSYRGGRNTEAFF.